This TCR beta chain was obtained from a study of T cell responses to AZD1222 COVID-19 vaccine. CDR3 length: 13 residues. J lost 8 bases, V lost 3 bases, and 6 bases had no gene match. The V gene's germline CDR1 is SGHDN and CDR2 FVKESK. Study observations and caveats: Spike-wide coverage was observed for vaccine-associated CD4 TCRs, with dominant responses at 160-218 and 743-854. Possibly, clonal diversity was underestimated; donors were largely white British and included more females.

Repertoires were generated with immunoSEQ multiplex PCR, while TCRdb's copy carries only in-frame clones and drops some. This table holds 160,000 or so clones, roughly nine tenths found once. As to this clone: What it binds is unknown.

The V call is TRBV14, the J call TRBJ1-1; 7 nucleotides agree with TRBD1. The input for sequencing was peripheral blood, taken 28 days after the second AZD1222 dose. This TCR derives from an adult who received the AZD1222 COVID-19 vaccine. CDR3 region: CASSHDRVGEAFF. In DNA, the CDR3 is TGTGCCAGCAGCCATGACAGGGTTGGGGAAGCTTTCTTT.